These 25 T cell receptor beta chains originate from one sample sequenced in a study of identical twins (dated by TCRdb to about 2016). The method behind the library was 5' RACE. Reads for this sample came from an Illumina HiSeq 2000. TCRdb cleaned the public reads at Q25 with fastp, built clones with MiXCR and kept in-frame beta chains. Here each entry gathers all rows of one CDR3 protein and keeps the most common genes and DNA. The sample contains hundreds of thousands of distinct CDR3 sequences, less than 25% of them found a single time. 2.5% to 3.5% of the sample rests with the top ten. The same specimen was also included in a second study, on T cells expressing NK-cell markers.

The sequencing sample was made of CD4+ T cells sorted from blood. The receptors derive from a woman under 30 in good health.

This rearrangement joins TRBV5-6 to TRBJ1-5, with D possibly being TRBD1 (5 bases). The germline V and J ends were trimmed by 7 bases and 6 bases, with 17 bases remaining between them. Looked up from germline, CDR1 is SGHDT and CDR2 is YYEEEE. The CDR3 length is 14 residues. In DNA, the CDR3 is TGTGCCAGCGGGAGGAGGGGTTCGGGTCAGCCCCAGCATTTT. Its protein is CASGRRGSGQPQHF.

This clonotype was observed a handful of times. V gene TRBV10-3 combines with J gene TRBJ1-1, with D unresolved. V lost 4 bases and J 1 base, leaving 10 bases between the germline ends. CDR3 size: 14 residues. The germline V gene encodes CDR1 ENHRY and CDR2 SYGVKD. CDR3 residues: CAISGMDGNTEAFF. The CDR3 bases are TGTGCCATCAGTGGTATGGATGGGAACACTGAAGCTTTCTTT.

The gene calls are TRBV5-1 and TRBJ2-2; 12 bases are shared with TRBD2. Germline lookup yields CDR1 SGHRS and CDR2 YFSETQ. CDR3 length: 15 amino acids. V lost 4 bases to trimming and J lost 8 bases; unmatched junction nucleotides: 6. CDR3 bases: TGCGCCAGCAGCCAACGACTAGCGGGAGATGGGGAGCTGTTTTTT. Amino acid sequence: CASSQRLAGDGELFF.

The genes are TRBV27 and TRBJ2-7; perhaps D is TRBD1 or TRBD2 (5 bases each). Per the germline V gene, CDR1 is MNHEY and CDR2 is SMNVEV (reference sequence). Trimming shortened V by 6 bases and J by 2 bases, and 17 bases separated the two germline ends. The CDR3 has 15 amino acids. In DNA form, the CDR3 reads TGTGCCAGCAGGACCCTCGGGACGGGGACCTACGAGCAGTACTTC. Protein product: CASRTLGTGTYEQYF.

CDR3 DNA sequence: TGTGCCACCAGTGACCCCTTGGGCGGCCAGCATTTT. Translating it yields CATSDPLGGQHF. This chain links TRBV24-1 with TRBJ1-5; D gene uncertain. The CDR3 extends over 12 amino acids. CDR1 and CDR2 from the germline V gene are KGHDR and SFDVKD. Between the trimmed V and J ends, which lost 4 bases and 12 bases, there was a span of 12 bases.

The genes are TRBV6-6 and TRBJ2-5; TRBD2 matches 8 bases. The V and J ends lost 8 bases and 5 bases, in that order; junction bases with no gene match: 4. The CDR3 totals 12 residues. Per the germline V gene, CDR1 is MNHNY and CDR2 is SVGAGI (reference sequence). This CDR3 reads CASRGGRETQYF. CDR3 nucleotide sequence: TGTGCCAGCCGGGGCGGGAGGGAGACCCAGTACTTC.

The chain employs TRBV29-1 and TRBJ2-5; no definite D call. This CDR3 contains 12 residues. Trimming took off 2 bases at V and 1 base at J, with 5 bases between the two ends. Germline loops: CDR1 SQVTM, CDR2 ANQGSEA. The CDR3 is CSVELFQETQYF. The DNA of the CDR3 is TGCAGCGTTGAACTGTTCCAAGAGACCCAGTACTTC.

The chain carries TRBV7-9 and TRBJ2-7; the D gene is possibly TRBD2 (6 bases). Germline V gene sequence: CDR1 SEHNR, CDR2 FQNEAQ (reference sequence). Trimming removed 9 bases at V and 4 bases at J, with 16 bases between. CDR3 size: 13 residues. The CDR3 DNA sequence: TGTGCCAGGGTCGGGCGGGAAGAGTACGAGCAGTACTTC. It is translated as CARVGREEYEQYF. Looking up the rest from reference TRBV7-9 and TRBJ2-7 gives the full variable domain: DTGVSQNPRHKITKRGQNVTFRCDPISEHNRLYWYRQTLGQGPEFLTYFQNEAQLEKSRLLSDRFSAERPKGSFSTLEIQRTEQGDSAMYLCARVGREEYEQYFGPGTRLTVT.

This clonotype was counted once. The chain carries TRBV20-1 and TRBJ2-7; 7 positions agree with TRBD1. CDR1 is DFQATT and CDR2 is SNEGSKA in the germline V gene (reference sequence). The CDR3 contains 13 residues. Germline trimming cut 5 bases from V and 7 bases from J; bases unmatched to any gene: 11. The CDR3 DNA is TGCAGTGCTGCCGGGACAGACTTTGGGGAGCAGTACTTC. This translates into CSAAGTDFGEQYF.

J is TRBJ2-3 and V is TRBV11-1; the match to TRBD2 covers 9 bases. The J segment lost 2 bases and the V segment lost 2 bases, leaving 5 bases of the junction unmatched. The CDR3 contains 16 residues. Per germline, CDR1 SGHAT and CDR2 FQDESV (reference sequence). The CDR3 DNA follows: TGTGCCAGCAGCTTAAGCGGGGGGATATACACAGATACGCAGTATTTT. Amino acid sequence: CASSLSGGIYTDTQYF.

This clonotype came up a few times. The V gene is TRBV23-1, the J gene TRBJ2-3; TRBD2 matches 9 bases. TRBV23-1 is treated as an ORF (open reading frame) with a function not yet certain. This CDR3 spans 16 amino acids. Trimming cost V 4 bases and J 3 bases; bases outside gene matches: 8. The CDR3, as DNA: TGCGCCAGCAGTCCATCTAGCGGGGTTCGGACAGATACGCAGTATTTT. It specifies CASSPSSGVRTDTQYF.

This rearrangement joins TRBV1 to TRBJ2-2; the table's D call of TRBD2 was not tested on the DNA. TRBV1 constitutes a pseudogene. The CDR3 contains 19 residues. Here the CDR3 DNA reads TGCACCAGCAGCCTGGTAGTTCCTCCGGGACTAGCGCCCACCGGGGAGCTGTTTTTT. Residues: CTSSLVVPPGLAPTGELFF.

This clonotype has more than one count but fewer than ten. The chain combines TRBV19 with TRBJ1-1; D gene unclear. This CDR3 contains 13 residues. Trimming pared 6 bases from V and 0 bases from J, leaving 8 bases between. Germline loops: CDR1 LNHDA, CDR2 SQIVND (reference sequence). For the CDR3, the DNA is TGTGCCAGTAGCGGGCCTATGAACACTGAAGCTTTCTTT. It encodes CASSGPMNTEAFF.

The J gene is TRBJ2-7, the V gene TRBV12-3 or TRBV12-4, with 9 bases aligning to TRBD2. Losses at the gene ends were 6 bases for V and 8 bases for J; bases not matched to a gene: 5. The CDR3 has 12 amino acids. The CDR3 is CASRGGTSQQYF. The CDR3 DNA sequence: TGTGCCAGCAGGGGAGGGACTAGCCAGCAGTACTTC.

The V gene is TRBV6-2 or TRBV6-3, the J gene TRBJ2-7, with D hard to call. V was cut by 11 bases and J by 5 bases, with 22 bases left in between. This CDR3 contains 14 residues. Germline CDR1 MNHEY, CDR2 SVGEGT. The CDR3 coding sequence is TGTGCCTCCGCCAAGGGAACTCGAACCGACGAGCAGTACTTC. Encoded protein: CASAKGTRTDEQYF.

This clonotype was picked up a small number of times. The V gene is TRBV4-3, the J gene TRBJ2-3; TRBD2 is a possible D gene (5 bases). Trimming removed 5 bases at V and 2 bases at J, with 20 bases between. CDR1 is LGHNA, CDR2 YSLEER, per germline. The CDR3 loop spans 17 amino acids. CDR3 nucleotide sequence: TGCGCCAGCAGCGGATCATACCGGGATTCAAACACAGATACGCAGTATTTT. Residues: CASSGSYRDSNTDTQYF.

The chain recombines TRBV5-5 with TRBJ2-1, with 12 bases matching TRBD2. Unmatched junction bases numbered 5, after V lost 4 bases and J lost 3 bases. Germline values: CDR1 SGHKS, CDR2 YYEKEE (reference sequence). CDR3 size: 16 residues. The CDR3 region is CASSQRTSGIYNEQFF. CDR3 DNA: TGTGCCAGCAGCCAACGGACTAGCGGGATCTACAATGAGCAGTTCTTC.

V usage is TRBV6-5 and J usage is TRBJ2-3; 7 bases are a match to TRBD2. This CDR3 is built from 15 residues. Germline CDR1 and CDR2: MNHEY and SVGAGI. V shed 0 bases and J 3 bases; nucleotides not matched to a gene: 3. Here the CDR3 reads CASSYSGTTTDTQYF. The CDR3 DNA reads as TGTGCCAGCAGTTACTCCGGGACTACGACAGATACGCAGTATTTT.

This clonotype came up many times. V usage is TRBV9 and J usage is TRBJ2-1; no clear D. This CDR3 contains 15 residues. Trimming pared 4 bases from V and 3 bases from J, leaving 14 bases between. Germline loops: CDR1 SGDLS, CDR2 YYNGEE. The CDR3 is CASSPLGRYYNEQFF. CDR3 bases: TGTGCCAGCAGCCCGCTAGGGCGGTACTACAATGAGCAGTTCTTC.

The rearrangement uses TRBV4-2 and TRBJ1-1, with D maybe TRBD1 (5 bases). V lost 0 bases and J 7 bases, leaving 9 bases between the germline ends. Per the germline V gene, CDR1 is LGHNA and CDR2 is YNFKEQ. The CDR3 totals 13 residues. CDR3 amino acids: CASSQEGGGEAFF. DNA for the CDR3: TGTGCCAGCAGCCAAGAGGGGGGAGGTGAAGCTTTCTTT.

The CDR3, as DNA: TGTGCCAGCAGCTCCTACGGACAGGCGTACAATGAGCAGTTCTTC. It is translated as CASSSYGQAYNEQFF. This rearrangement joins TRBV7-9 to TRBJ2-1; 7 nucleotides match TRBD1. This CDR3 region has 15 residues. V lost 4 bases to trimming and J lost 4 bases; unmatched junction nucleotides: 7. Looked up from germline, CDR1 is SEHNR and CDR2 is FQNEAQ (reference sequence).

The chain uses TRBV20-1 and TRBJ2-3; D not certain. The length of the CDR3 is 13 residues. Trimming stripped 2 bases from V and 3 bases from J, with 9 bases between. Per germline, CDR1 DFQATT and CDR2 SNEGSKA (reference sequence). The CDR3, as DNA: TGCAGTGCTAGACATGAGCTTACAGATACGCAGTATTTT. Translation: CSARHELTDTQYF.

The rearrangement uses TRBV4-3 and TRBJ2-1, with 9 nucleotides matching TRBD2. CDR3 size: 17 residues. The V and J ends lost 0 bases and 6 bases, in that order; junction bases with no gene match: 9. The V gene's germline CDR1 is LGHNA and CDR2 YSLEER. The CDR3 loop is CASSQDHATSGSNEQFF. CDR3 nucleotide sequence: TGCGCCAGCAGCCAAGATCATGCGACTAGCGGCAGCAATGAGCAGTTCTTC.

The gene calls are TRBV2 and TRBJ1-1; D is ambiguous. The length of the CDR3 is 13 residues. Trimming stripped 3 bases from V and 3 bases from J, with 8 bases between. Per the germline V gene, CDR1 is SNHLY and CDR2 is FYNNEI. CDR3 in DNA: TGTGCCAGCAGTGACCTGGTTGACACTGAAGCTTTCTTT. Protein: CASSDLVDTEAFF.

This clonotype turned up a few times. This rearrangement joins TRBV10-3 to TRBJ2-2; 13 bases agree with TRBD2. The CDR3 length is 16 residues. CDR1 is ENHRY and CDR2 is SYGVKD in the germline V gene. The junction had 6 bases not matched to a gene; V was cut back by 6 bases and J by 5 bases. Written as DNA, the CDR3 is TGTGCCATCAGGGAGACTAGCGGGAGGCGTACCGGGGAGCTGTTTTTT. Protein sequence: CAIRETSGRRTGELFF.